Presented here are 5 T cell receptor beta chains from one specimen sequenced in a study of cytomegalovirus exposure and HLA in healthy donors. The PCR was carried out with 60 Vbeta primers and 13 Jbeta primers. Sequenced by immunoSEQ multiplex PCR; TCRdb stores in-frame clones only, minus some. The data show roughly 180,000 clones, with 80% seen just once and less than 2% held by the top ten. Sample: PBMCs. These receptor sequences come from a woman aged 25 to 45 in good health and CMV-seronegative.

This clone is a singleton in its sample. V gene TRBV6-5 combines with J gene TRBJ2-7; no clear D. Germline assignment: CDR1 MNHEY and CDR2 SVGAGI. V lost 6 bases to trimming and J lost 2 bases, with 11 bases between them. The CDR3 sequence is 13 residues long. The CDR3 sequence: CASSPRAAYEQYF. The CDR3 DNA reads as TGTGCCAGCAGCCCACGCGCGGCCTACGAGCAGTACTTC.

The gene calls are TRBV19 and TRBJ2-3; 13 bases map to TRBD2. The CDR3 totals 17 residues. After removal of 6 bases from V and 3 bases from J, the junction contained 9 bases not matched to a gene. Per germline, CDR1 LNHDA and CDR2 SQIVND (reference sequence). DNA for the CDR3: TGTGCCAGTAGGGAAGGGACTAGCGGGGTTTTAACAGATACGCAGTATTTT. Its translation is CASREGTSGVLTDTQYF.

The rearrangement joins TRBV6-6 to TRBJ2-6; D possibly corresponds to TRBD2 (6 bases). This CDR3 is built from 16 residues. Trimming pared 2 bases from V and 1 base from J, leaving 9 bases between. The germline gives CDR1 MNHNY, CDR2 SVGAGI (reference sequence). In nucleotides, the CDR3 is TGTGCCAGCAGTTACCTCGGGGGATCTGGGGCCAACGTCCTGACTTTC. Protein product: CASSYLGGSGANVLTF.

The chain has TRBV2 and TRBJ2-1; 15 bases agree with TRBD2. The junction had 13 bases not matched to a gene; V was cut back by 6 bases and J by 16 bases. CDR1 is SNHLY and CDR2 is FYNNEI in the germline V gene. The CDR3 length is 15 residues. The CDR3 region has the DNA TGTGCCAGCAGGCCCCGGACTAGCGGGGGGGGCCGTCTATTCTTC. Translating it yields CASRPRTSGGGRLFF.

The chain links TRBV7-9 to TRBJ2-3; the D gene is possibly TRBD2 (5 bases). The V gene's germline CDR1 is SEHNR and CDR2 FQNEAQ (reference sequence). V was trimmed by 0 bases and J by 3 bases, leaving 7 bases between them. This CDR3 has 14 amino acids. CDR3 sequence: CASSLAPGTDTQYF. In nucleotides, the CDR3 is TGTGCCAGCAGCTTAGCACCGGGGACAGATACGCAGTATTTT.